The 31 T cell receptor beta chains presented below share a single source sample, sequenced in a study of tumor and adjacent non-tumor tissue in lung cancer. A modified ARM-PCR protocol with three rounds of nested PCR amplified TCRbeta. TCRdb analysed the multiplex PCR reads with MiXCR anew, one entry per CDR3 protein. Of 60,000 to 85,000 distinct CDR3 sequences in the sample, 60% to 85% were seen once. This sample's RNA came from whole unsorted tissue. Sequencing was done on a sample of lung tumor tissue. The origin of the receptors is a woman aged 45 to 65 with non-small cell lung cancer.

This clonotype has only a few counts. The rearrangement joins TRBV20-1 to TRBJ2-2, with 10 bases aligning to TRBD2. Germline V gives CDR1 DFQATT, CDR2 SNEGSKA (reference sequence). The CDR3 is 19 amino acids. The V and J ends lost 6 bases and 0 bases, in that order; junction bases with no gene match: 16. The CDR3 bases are TGCAGTGCCATTTCGGGACTAGCGAGAGGAAACGCGAACACCGGGGAGCTGTTTTTT. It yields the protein CSAISGLARGNANTGELFF.

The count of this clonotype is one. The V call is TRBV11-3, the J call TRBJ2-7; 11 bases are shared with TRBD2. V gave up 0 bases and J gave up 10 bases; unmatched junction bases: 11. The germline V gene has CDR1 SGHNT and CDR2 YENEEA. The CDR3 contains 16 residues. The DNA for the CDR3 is TGTGCCAGCAGCTTAGATGGGACTAGCGGATTTTTCTACCAGTACTTC. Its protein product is CASSLDGTSGFFYQYF. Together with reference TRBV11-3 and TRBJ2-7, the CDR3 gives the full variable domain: EAGVVQSPRYKIIEKKQPVAFWCNPISGHNTLYWYLQNLGQGPELLIRYENEEAVDDSQLPKDRFSAERLKGVDSTLKIQPAELGDSAVYLCASSLDGTSGFFYQYFGPGTRLTVT.

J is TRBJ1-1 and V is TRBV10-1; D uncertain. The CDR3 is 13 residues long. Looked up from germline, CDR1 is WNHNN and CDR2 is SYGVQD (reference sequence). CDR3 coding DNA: TGCGTCGGCAGTGAGTCGGGCATCACTGAAGCTTTCTTT. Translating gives CVGSESGITEAFF.

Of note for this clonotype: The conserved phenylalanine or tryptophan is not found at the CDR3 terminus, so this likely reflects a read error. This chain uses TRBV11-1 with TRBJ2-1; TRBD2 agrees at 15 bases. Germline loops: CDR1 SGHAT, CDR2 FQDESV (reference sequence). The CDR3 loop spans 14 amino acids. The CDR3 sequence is CASSLGLAGGLQFL. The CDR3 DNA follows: TGTGCCAGCAGTTTAGGACTAGCGGGAGGGTTGCAGTTCCTC.

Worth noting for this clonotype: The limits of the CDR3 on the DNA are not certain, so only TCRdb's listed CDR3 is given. The CDR3: CACTLRWGEGTDTQYF. The V and J genes are TRBV4-1 and TRBJ2-3; the DNA was not compared with TRBD2, the D call given in the table. With termini counted, the CDR3 has 16 amino acids. CDR1 is MGHRA, CDR2 YSYEKL, per germline.

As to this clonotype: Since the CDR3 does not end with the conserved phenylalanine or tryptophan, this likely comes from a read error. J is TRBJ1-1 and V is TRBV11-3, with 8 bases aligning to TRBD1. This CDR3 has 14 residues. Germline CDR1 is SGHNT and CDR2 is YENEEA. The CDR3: CVSSLDRGNIEAFS. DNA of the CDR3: TGTGTCAGCAGCCTCGACAGGGGAAACATTGAAGCTTTCTCT.

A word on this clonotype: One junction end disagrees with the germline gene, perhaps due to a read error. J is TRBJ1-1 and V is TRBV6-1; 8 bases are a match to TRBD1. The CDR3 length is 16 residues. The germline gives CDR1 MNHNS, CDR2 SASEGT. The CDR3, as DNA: TGTGCCAACAGTAGGGGAGTGACAGGGGAATACGCTGAAGCTTTCTTT. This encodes CANSRGVTGEYAEAFF.

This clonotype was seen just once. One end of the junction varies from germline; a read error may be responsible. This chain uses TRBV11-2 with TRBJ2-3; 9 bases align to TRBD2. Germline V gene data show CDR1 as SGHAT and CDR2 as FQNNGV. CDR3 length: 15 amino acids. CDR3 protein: CVNSFGGRAIDMQYF. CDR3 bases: TGTGTCAACAGCTTCGGCGGGAGGGCAATAGATATGCAGTATTTT.

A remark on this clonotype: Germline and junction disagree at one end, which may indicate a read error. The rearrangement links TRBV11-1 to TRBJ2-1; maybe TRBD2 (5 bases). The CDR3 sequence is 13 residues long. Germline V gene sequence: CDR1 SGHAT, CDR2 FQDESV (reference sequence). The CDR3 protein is CASSAADYNEQSF. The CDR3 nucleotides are TGTGCCAGCAGCGCCGCAGACTACAATGAGCAGTCCTTC.

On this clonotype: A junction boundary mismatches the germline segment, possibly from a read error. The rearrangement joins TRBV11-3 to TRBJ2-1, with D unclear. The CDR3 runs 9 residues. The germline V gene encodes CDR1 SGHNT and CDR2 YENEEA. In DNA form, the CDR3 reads TGTGCAAGCAACTTTGTCCAGTTCTTC. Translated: CASNFVQFF.

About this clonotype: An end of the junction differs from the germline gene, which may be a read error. This CDR3 is CASRYSYRATPGNTIYF. In DNA form, the CDR3 reads TGTGCCAGCAGATACTCGTACAGAGCCACACCTGGAAACACCATATATTTT. The gene calls are TRBV6-5 and TRBJ1-3; D gene uncertain. The CDR3 is made up of 17 amino acids. Germline V CDR1 and CDR2: MNHEY, SVGAGI.

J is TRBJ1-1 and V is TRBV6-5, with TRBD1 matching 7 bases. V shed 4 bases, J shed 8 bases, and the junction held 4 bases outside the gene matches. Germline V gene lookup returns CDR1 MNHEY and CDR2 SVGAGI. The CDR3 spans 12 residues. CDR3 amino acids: CASSSARGEAFF. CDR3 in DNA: TGTGCCAGCAGTTCGGCCAGGGGGGAAGCTTTCTTT.

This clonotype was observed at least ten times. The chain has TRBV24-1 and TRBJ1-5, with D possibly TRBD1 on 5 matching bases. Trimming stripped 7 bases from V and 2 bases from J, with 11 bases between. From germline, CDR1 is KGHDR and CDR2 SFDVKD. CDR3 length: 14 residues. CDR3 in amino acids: CATRSRAGNQPQHF. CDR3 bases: TGTGCCACCAGATCCAGGGCGGGCAATCAGCCCCAGCATTTT.

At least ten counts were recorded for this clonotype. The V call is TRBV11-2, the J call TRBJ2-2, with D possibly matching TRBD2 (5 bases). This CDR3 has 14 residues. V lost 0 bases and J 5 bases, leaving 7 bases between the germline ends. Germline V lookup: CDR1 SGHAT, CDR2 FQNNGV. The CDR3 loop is CASSLDRLTGELFF. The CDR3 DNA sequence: TGTGCCAGCAGCTTAGACAGACTAACCGGGGAGCTGTTTTTT.

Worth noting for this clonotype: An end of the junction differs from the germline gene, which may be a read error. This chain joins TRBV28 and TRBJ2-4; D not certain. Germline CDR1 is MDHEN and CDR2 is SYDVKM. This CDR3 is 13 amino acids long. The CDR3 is CASNLDGKNIHYF. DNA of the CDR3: TGTGCTAGCAATTTAGACGGCAAAAACATTCATTACTTC.

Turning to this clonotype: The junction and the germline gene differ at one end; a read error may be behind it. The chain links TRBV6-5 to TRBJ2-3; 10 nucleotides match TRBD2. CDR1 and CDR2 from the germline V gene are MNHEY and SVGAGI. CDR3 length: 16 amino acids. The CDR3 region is CVSRILAGGSTDTQYF. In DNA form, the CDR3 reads TGTGTCAGCAGAATATTAGCGGGAGGAAGCACAGATACGCAGTATTTT.

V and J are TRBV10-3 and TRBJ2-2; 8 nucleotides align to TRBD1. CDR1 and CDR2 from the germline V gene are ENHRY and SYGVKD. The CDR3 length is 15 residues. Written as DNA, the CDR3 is TGTACTATCACTGACAGGGGACAGAACACCGGGGAGCTGTTTTTT. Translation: CTITDRGQNTGELFF.

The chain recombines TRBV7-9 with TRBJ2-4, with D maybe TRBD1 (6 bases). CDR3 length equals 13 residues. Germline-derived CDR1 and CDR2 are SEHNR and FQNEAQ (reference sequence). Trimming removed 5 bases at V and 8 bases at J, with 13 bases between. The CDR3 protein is CASSQGSRDIQYF. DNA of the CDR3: TGTGCCAGCAGCCAGGGGTCCCGGGACATTCAGTACTTC.

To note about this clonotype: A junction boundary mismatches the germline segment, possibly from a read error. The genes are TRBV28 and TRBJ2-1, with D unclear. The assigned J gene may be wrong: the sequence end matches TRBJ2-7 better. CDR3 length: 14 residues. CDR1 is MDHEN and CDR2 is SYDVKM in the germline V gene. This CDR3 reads CASSRTASYNEQYF. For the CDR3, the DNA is TGTGCTAGCAGTCGGACGGCCTCCTACAATGAGCAGTACTTC.

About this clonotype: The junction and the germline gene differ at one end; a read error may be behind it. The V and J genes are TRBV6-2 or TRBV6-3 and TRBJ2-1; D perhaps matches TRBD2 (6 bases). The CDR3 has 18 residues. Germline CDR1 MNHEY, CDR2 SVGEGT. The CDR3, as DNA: TGTGCCAGCAACGACGGAGGGCTAGCGAAGGGCTCCTTCAATGAGCAGTTCTTC. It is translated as CASNDGGLAKGSFNEQFF.

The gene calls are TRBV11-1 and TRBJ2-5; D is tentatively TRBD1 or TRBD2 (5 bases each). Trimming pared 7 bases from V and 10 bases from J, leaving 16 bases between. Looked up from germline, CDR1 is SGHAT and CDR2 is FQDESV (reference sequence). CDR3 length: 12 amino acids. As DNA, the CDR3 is TGTGCCAGCATCTCGAAGGGACCGGGCCAGTACTTC. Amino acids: CASISKGPGQYF.

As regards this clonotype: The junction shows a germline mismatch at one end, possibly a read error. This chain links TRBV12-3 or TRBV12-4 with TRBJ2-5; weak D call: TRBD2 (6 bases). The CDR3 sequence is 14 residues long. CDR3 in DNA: TGTGTCAGCGGGCACCCTGACGGGGCGCAGATCCAGTACTTC. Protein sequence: CVSGHPDGAQIQYF.

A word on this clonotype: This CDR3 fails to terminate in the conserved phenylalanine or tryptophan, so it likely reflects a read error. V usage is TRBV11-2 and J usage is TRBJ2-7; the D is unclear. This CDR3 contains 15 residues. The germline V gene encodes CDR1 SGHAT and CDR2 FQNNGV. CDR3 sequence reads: CISSLDPDLSYEQYI. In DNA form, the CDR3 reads TGTATCAGCAGCTTAGATCCCGATCTCTCCTACGAGCAGTACATC.

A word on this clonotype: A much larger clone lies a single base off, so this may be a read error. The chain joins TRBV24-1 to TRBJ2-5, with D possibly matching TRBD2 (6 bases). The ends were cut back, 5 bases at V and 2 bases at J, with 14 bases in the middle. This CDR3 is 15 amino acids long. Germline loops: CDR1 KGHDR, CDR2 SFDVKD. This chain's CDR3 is CATSGRAATQETQYF. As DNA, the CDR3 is TGTGCCACCAGTGGGAGGGCAGCGACACAAGAGACCCAGTACTTC.

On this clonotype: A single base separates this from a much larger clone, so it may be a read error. This CDR3 is CASREGTGNTGELFF. The CDR3 region has the DNA TGTGCCAGCAGAGAAGGGACGGGGAACACCGGGGAGCTGTTTTTT. This chain connects TRBV6-4 to TRBJ2-2, with D perhaps assigned TRBD1 or TRBD2 (5 bases each). The germline V and J ends were trimmed by 6 bases and 1 base, with 12 bases remaining between them. The CDR3 runs 15 residues. CDR1 is MRHNA and CDR2 is SNTAGT in the germline V gene.

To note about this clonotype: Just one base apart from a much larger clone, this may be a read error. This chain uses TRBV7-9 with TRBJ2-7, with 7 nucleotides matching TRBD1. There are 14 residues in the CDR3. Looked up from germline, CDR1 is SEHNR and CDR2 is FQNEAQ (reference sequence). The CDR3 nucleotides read TGTGCCAGCAGGCCAACAGGGACAGCCTACGAGAAGTACTTC. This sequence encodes CASRPTGTAYEKYF.

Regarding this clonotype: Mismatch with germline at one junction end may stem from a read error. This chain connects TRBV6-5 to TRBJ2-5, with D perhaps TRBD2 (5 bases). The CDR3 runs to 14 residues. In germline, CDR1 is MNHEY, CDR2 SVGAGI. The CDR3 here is CASTSSGVGETQCF. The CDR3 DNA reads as TGTGCCAGCACTTCAAGCGGAGTGGGAGAGACCCAGTGCTTC.

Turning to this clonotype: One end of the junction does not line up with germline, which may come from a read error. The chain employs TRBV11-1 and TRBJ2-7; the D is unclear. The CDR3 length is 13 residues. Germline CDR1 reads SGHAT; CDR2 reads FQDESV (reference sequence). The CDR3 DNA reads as TGTGCCAGCAACTTAACAGTTATGCCCGAGCAGTACTTC. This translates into CASNLTVMPEQYF.

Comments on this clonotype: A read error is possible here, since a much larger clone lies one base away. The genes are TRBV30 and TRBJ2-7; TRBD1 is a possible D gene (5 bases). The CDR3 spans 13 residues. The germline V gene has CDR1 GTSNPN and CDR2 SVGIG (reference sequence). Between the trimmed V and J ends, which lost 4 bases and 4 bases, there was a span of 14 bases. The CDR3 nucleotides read TGTGCCTGGAATACAGGAGAACCGTACGAGCAGTACTTC. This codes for CAWNTGEPYEQYF.

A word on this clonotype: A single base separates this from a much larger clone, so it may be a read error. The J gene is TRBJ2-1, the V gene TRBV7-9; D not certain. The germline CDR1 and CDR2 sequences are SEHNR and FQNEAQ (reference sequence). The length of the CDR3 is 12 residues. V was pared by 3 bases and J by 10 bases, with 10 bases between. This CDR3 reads CASSFLLGEQFF. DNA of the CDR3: TGTGCCAGCAGCTTCCTTCTCGGGGAGCAGTTCTTC.

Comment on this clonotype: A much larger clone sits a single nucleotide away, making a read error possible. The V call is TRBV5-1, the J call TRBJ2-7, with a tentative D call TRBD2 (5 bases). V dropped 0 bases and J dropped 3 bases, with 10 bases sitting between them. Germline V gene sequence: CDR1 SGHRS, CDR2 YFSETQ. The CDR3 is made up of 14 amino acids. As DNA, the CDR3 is TGCGCCAGCAGCTTGGCCGTGGGAGACTACGAGCAGTACTTC. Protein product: CASSLAVGDYEQYF.